This paragraph reports one T cell receptor beta chain. As yet, its antigen is unknown. At survey level, the immunoSEQ assay was run in its v3.0 version. The protocol was immunoSEQ multiplex PCR, while the TCRdb copy is restricted to in-frame clones and leaves out a portion. This table has tens of thousands of clones, around 82% appearing once. This record belongs to a study of long-term antiretroviral therapy in people with HIV. V shed 2 bases and J shed 3 bases, with 11 bases lying between them. This CDR3 is built from 15 residues. Germline assignment: CDR1 MNHNY and CDR2 SVGAGI (reference sequence). Study-level results: Clones that expanded before ART (that is, prior to treatment) dominated the repertoire at all time points.

Each HIV-infected participant was given treatment in the United States. DNA was extracted from roughly 1-10 million thawed cryopreserved PBMC. The material was unsorted PBMCs, obtained 3 years after starting antiretroviral therapy. The chain employs TRBV6-6 and TRBJ1-5, with D unresolved. This receptor was identified in a man in his forties with HIV. DNA of the CDR3: TGTGCCAGCAGTTACGTAGAAGTTTACAATCAGCCCCAGCATTTT. Its protein is CASSYVEVYNQPQHF.